These 16 T cell receptor beta chains were sequenced from one sample in a study of T-cell memory formation after mild COVID-19. TCRdb recomputed calls from the 5' RACE reads with MiXCR, one row per CDR3 protein. This table has 290,000 or so distinct CDR3 sequences, 19% appearing once. The sample was PBMCs or a T cell subset sorted from them (not recorded which). The receptors were gathered from a man in his late teens or twenties who had mild COVID-19 (a few samples of this study predate the infection). Cell type and time point are not known.

This clonotype turned up a few times. The rearrangement joins TRBV7-3 to TRBJ2-1, with 16 bases lining up with TRBD2. The length of the CDR3 is 14 residues. The J segment lost 16 bases and the V segment lost 5 bases, leaving 8 bases of the junction unmatched. Germline lookup yields CDR1 SGHTA and CDR2 FQGTGA. The CDR3: CASSAQGTSGGVFF. DNA of the CDR3: TGTGCCAGCAGCGCCCAGGGGACTAGCGGGGGGGTATTCTTC.

The V and J genes are TRBV29-1 and TRBJ2-7; possibly TRBD1 for D (6 bases). There are 13 residues in the CDR3. The V end was cut by 6 bases, the J end by 3 bases, with 15 bases between. Germline V gene lookup returns CDR1 SQVTM and CDR2 ANQGSEA. The CDR3 protein is CSVTTGISYEQYF. CDR3 DNA: TGCAGCGTCACAACAGGGATCAGCTACGAGCAGTACTTC.

The chain links TRBV20-1 to TRBJ2-7; D not certain. There are 10 residues in the CDR3. Germline values: CDR1 DFQATT, CDR2 SNEGSKA (reference sequence). The CDR3 nucleotides read TGCAGCTTGCCCTGGGACGAGCAGTACGTC. It codes for CSLPWDEQYV.

A few counts support this clonotype. The rearrangement links TRBV12-3 or TRBV12-4 to TRBJ2-1, with D possibly TRBD1 on 8 matching bases. Trimming took 6 bases from V and 2 from J, leaving 17 bases between them. The CDR3 totals 16 residues. The CDR3 here is CASSLTTGGAYNEQFF. CDR3 DNA: TGTGCCAGCAGCTTAACAACAGGGGGGGCCTACAATGAGCAGTTCTTC.

Only a few counts were recorded for this clonotype. The rearrangement links TRBV9 to TRBJ2-6; TRBD1 or TRBD2 may be the D gene (5 bases each). Germline V gene data show CDR1 as SGDLS and CDR2 as YYNGEE. Deletions cut 2 bases from V and 1 base from J, with 10 bases between. This CDR3 is built from 16 residues. The CDR3 loop reads CASSVGPGSGANVLTF. Here the CDR3 DNA reads TGTGCCAGCAGCGTGGGACCGGGATCTGGGGCCAACGTCCTGACTTTC.

The V call is TRBV11-2, the J call TRBJ1-5; the D is unclear. The CDR3 is 14 amino acids. V gave up 5 bases and J gave up 1 base, with 9 bases separating them. CDR1 and CDR2 (germline): SGHAT, FQNNGV. The CDR3 DNA reads as TGTGCCAGCAGCAAGGGTCTGAGCAATCAGCCCCAGCATTTT. Its translation: CASSKGLSNQPQHF.

This clonotype was seen more than once but under ten times. The gene calls are TRBV28 and TRBJ2-7; the D is unclear. V lost 6 bases and J lost 2, with 26 bases in between. The CDR3 is made up of 18 amino acids. Per the germline V gene, CDR1 is MDHEN and CDR2 is SYDVKM. The CDR3 spells CASSSVSGPPVGPYEQYV. CDR3 DNA: TGTGCCAGCAGCTCTGTGAGTGGGCCGCCGGTCGGGCCCTACGAGCAGTACGTC.

The chain combines TRBV18 with TRBJ2-1; 8 bases fit TRBD2. Germline V gene lookup returns CDR1 KGHSH and CDR2 LQKENI. V was clipped by 6 bases and J by 4 bases; unmatched bases: 11. The CDR3 is 16 residues long. The CDR3 DNA follows: TGTGCCAGCTCCCCCACGGTTACTAGCGGATACAATGAGCAGTTCTTC. Protein: CASSPTVTSGYNEQFF.

V and J are TRBV7-9 and TRBJ2-3, with a possible D match to TRBD2 (6 bases). Germline V CDR1 and CDR2: SEHNR, FQNEAQ (reference sequence). The germline V and J ends were trimmed by 2 bases and 2 bases, with 20 bases remaining between them. The CDR3 spans 18 residues. The CDR3 coding sequence is TGTGCCAGCAGCTTATGGGTTAGCGGAGACCAAGACACAGATACGCAGTATTTT. Translation: CASSLWVSGDQDTDTQYF.

The chain couples TRBV7-2 to TRBJ1-3, with D possibly being TRBD1 (5 bases). V was pared by 2 bases and J by 0 bases, with 8 bases between. The CDR3 runs to 15 residues. Germline V gives CDR1 SGHTA, CDR2 FQGNSA. CDR3 protein: CASSLTGLSGNTIYF. CDR3 DNA sequence: TGTGCCAGCAGCTTAACAGGACTCTCTGGAAACACCATATATTTT.

This clonotype turned up a few times. The V and J genes are TRBV6-2 or TRBV6-3 and TRBJ2-1; 8 bases map to TRBD1. V lost 0 bases, J lost 7 bases, and 11 bases stayed unmatched. This CDR3 spans 17 amino acids. Germline V lookup: CDR1 MNHEY, CDR2 SVGEGT. The DNA of the CDR3 is TGTGCCAGCAGTTACTCACATAAGGGCAGGGGGCAAAATGAGCAGTTCTTC. It yields the protein CASSYSHKGRGQNEQFF.

J is TRBJ1-5 and V is TRBV20-1; no definite D call. V was shortened by 6 bases and J by 1 base, with 16 bases between the two germline ends. The CDR3 loop spans 15 amino acids. The germline gives CDR1 DFQATT, CDR2 SNEGSKA (reference sequence). As DNA, the CDR3 is TGCAGTGCCCCATTCGCGGCGAGCAGCAATCAGCCCCAGCATTTT. Translation: CSAPFAASSNQPQHF.

The chain is built from TRBV14 and TRBJ1-1; D is undetermined. The CDR3 contains 13 residues. Germline assignment: CDR1 SGHDN and CDR2 FVKESK. V was shortened by 1 base and J by 6 bases, with 9 bases between the two germline ends. The CDR3: CASSQAVSAEAFF. CDR3 bases: TGTGCCAGCAGCCAAGCGGTTAGCGCTGAAGCTTTCTTT.

The rearrangement links TRBV5-8 to TRBJ1-5; the D is unclear. Trimming left V 4 bases short and J 11 bases short, with 10 bases between. The CDR3 contains 11 residues. CDR1 SGHTS and CDR2 YDEGEE come from the germline V gene. Here the CDR3 reads CASSPRSSQHF. The DNA of the CDR3 is TGTGCCAGCAGCCCCCGTTCGTCCCAGCATTTT.

The genes are TRBV4-1 and TRBJ2-7, with 9 nucleotides matching TRBD1. In germline, CDR1 is MGHRA, CDR2 YSYEKL. The CDR3 length is 15 residues. J gave up 5 bases and V 3 bases, and 8 bases lay outside the gene matches. The CDR3 reads CASSQVDRGDDEQYF. In DNA form, the CDR3 reads TGCGCCAGCAGCCAGGTGGACAGGGGTGACGACGAGCAGTACTTC.

This clonotype came up a few times. As DNA, the CDR3 is TGTGCCAGCAGCCAGGGCCTTCAGGACCAGCCCCAGCATTTT. Protein sequence: CASSQGLQDQPQHF. This sequence joins TRBV3-1 and TRBJ1-5; D is undetermined. Germline loops: CDR1 LGHDT, CDR2 YNNKEL (reference sequence). The CDR3 contains 14 residues. V was cut by 3 bases and J by 7 bases, with 13 bases left in between.